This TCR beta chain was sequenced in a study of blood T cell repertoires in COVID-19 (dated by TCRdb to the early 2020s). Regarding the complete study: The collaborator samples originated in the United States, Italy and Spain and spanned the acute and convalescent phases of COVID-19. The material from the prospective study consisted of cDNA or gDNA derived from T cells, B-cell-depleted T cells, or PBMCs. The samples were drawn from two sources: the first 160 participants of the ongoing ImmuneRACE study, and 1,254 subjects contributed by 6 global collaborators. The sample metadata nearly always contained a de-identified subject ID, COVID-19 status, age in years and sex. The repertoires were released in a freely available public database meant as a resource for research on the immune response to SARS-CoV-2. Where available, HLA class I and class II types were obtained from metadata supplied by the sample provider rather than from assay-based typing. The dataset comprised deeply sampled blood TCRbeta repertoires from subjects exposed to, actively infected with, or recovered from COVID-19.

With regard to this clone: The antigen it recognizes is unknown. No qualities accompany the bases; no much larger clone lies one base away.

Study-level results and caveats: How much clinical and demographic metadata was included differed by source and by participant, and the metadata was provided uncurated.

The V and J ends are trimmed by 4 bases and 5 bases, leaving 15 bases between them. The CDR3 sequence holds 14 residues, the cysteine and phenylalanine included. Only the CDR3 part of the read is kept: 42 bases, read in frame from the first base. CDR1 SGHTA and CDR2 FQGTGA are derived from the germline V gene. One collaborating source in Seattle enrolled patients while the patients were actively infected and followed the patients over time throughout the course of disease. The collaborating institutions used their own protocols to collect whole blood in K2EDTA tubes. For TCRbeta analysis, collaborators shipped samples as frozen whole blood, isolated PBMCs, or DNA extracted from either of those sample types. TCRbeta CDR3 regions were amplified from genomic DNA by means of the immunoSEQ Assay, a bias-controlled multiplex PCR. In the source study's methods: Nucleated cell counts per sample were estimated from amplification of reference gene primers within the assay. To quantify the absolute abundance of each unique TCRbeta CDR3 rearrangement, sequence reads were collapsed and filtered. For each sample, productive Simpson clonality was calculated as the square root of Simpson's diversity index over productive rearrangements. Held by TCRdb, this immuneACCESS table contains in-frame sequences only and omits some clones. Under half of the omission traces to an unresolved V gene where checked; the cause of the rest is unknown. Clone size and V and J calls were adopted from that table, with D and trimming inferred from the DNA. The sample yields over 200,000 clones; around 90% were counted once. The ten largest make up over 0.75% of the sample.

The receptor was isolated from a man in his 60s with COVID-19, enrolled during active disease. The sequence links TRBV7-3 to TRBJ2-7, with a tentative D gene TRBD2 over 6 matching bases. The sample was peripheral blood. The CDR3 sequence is CASSSSGLPHEQYF. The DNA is TGTGCCAGCAGCTCCTCGGGACTGCCGCACGAGCAGTACTTC.